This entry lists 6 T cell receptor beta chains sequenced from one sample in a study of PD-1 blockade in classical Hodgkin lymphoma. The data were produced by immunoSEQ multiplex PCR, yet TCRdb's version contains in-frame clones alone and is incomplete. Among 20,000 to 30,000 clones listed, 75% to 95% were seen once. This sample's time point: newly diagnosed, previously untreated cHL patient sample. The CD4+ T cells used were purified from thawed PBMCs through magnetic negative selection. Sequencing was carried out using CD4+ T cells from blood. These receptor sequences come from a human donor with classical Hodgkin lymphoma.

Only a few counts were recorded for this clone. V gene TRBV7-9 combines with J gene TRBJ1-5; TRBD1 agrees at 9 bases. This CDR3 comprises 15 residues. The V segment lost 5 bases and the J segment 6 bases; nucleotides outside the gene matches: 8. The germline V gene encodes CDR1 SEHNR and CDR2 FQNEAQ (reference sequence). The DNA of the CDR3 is TGTGCCAGCAGCGGAGACAGGGGGTCAGGTCAGCCCCAGCATTTT. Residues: CASSGDRGSGQPQHF.

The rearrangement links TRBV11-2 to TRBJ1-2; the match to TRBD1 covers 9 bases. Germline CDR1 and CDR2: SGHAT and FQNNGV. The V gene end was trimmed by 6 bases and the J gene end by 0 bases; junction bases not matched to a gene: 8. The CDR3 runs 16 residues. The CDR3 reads CASSQQGAAANYGYTF. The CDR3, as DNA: TGTGCCAGCAGTCAACAGGGGGCCGCCGCTAACTATGGCTACACCTTC.

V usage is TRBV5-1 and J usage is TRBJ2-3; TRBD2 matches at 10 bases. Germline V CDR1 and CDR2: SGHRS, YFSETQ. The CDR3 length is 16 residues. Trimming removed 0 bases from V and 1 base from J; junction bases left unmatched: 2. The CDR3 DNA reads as TGCGCCAGCAGCTTGGGAACTAGCGGGGGCACAGATACGCAGTATTTT. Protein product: CASSLGTSGGTDTQYF. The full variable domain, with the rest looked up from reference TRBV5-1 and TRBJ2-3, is KAGVTQTPRYLIKTRGQQVTLSCSPISGHRSVSWYQQTPGQGLQFLFEYFSETQRNKGNFPGRFSGRQFSNSRSEMNVSTLELGDSALYLCASSLGTSGGTDTQYFGPGTRLTVL.

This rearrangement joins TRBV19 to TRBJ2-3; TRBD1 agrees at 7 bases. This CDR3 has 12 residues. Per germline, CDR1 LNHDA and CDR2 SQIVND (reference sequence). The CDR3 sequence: CAAQGTADTQYF. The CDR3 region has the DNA TGTGCTGCACAGGGGACCGCAGATACGCAGTATTTT.

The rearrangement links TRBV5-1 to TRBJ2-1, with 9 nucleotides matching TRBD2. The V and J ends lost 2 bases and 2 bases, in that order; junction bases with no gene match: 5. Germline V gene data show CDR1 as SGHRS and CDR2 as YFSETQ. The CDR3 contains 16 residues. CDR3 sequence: CASSFLRGGAYNEQFF. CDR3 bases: TGCGCCAGCAGCTTTCTCCGCGGGGGGGCCTACAATGAGCAGTTCTTC.

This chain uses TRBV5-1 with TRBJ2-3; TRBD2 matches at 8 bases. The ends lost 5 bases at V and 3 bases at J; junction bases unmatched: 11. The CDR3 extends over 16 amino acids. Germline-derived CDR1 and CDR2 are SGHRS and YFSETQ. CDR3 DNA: TGCGCCAGCAGGCCTCCGGGACTAGAATCGACAGATACGCAGTATTTT. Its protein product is CASRPPGLESTDTQYF.